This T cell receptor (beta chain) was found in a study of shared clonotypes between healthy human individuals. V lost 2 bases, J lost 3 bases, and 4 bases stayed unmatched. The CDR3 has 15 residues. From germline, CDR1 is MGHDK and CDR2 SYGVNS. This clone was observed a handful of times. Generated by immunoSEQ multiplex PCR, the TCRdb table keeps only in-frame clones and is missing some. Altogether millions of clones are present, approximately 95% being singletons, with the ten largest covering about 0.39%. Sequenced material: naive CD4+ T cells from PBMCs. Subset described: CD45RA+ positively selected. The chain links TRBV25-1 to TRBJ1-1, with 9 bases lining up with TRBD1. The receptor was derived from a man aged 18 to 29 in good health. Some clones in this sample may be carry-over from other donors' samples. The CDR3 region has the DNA TGTGCCAGCAGTGAAACTAGGACAGGGGACACTGAAGCTTTCTTT. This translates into CASSETRTGDTEAFF.